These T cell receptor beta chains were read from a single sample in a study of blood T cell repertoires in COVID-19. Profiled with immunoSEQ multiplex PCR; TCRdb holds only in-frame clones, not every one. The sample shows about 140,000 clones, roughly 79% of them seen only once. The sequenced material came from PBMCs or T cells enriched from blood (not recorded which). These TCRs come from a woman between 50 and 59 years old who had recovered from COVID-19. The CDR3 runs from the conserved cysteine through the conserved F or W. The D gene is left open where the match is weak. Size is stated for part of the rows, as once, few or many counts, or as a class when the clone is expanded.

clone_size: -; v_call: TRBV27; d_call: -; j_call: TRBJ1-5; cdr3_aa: CASNPRQANQPQHF; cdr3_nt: TGTGCCAGCAACCCCAGACAGGCTAATCAGCCCCAGCATTTT
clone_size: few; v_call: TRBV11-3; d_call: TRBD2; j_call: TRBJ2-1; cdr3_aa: CASSAGTSGSVSYNEQFF; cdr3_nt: TGTGCCAGCAGCGCCGGGACTAGCGGGAGTGTCTCCTACAATGAGCAGTTCTTC
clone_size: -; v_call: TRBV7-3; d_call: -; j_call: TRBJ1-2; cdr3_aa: CASSLYAEPRGYTF; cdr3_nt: TGTGCCAGCAGCTTATATGCGGAACCGCGGGGCTACACCTTC
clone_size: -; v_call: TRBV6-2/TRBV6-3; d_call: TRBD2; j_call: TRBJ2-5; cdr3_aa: CASSYSSGGGPETQYF; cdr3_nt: TGTGCCAGCAGTTACTCGAGCGGGGGGGGGCCGGAGACCCAGTACTTC
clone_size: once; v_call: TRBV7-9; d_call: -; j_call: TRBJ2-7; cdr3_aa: CASSLASGSYEQYF; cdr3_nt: TGTGCCAGCAGCTTAGCTAGCGGCTCCTACGAGCAGTACTTC
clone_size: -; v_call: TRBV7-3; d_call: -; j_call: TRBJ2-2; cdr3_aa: CASSFERGRGNTGELFF; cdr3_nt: TGTGCCAGCAGCTTCGAAAGGGGGAGGGGGAACACCGGGGAGCTGTTTTTT
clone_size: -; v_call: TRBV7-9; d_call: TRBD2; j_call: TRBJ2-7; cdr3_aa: CASSFLAGGYEQYF; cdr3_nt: TGTGCCAGCAGCTTCCTAGCGGGAGGCTACGAGCAGTACTTC
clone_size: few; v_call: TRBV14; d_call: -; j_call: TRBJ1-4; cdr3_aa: CASSLPGGVFGEKLFF; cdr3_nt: TGTGCCAGCAGCCTCCCGGGGGGGGTGTTCGGCGAAAAACTGTTTTTT
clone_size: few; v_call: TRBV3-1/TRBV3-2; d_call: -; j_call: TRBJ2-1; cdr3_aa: CASSQDQGGEQFF; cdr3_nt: TGTGCCAGCAGCCAAGATCAAGGAGGTGAGCAGTTCTTC
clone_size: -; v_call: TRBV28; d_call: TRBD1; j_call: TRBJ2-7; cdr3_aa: CASSPGQRTYEQYF; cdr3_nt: TGTGCCAGCAGCCCGGGACAGCGAACCTACGAGCAGTACTTC
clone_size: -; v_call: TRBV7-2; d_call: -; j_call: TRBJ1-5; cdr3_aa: CASSLVRVANQPQHF; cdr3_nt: TGTGCCAGCAGCTTAGTCAGGGTGGCCAATCAGCCCCAGCATTTT
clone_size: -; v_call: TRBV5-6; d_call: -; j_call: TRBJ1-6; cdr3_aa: CASSYGRGNSPLHF; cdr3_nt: TGTGCCAGCAGCTACGGGCGGGGAAATTCACCCCTCCACTTT
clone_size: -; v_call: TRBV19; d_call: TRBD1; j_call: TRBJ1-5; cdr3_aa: CASSVGQGGQPQHF; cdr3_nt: TGTGCCAGTAGTGTCGGACAGGGGGGGCAGCCCCAGCATTTT
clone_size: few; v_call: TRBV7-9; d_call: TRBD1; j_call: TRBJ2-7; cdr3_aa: CASSSGTGDEQYF; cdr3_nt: TGTGCCAGCAGCTCCGGGACAGGGGACGAGCAGTACTTC
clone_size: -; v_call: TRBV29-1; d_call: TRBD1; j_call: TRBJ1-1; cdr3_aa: CSVEDHRGLLKAFF; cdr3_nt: TGCAGCGTTGAAGATCATAGGGGGCTCTTGAAAGCTTTCTTT
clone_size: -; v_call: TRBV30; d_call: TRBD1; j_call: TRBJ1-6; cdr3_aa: CASQQGASRSPLHF; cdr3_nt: TGTGCCTCGCAACAGGGGGCTTCCAGGTCACCCCTCCACTTT
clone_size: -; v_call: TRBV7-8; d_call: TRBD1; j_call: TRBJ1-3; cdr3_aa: CASSLAGTDFPGNTIYF; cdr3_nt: TGTGCCAGCAGCTTAGCCGGGACAGATTTTCCTGGAAACACCATATATTTT
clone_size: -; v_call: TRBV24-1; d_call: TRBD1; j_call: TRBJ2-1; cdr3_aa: CAPYFRDRATDEQFF; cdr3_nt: TGTGCCCCTTACTTCCGGGACAGGGCTACGGATGAGCAGTTCTTC
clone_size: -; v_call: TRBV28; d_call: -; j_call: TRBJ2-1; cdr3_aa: CASSGSRDKTVSEQFF; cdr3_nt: TGTGCCAGCAGTGGGAGCCGGGATAAAACAGTATCAGAGCAGTTCTTC
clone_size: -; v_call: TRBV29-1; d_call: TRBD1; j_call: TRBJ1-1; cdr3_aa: CSTSAGGRTEAFF; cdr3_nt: TGCAGCACCTCGGCAGGGGGGCGGACTGAAGCTTTCTTT
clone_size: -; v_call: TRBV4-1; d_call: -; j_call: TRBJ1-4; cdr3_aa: CASSHPGSAAASEKLFF; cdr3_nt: TGCGCCAGCAGCCACCCTGGGTCCGCGGCGGCGAGCGAAAAACTGTTTTTT
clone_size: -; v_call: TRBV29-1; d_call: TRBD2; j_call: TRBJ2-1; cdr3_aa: CSVWTSGGGYNEQFF; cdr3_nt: TGCAGCGTTTGGACTAGCGGGGGTGGATACAATGAGCAGTTCTTC
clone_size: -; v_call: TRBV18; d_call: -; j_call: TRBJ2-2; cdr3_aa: CASPFGGLGTGELFF; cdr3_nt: TGTGCCAGCCCCTTTGGGGGACTTGGCACCGGGGAGCTGTTTTTT
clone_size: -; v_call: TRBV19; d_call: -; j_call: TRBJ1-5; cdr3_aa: CASNRDRDQPQHF; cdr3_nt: TGTGCCAGTAACAGGGATCGGGATCAGCCCCAGCATTTT
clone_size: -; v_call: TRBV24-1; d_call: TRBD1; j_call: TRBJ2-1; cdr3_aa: CATSDVRDSYNEQFF; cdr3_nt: TGTGCCACCAGTGATGTCCGGGACAGCTACAATGAGCAGTTCTTC
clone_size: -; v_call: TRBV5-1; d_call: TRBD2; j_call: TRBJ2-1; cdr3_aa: CASSLFLAGGYNEQFF; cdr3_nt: TGCGCCAGCAGCTTGTTTTTAGCGGGGGGTTACAATGAGCAGTTCTTC
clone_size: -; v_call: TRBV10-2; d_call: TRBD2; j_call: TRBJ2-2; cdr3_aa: CASSERKLAVTGELFF; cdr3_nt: TGCGCCAGCAGTGAGCGCAAACTAGCGGTCACCGGGGAGCTGTTTTTT
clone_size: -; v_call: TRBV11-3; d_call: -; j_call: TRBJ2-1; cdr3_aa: CASSRRRGASSTPYNEQFF; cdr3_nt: TGTGCCAGCAGCCGTAGACGGGGGGCGTCTTCCACTCCTTACAATGAGCAGTTCTTC
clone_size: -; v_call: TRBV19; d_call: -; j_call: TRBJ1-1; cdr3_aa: CASSTRQIEAFF; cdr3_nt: TGTGCCAGTAGTACGCGACAGATTGAAGCTTTCTTT
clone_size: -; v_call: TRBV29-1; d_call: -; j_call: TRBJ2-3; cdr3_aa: CSVESSRTSTDTQYF; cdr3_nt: TGCAGCGTTGAGTCTAGTCGGACTTCCACAGATACGCAGTATTTT
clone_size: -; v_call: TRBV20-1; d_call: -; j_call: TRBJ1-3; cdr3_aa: CSASRGLSGNTIYF; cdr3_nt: TGCAGTGCTAGTCGCGGATTAAGCGGAAACACCATATATTTT
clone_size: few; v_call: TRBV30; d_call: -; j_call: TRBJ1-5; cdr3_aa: CAWSVNRGREAQHF; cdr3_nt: TGTGCCTGGAGTGTAAACAGAGGGAGAGAGGCCCAGCATTTT
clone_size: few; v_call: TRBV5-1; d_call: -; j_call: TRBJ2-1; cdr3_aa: CASSLNYRDNEQFF; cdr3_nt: TGCGCCAGCAGCTTAAACTACAGGGACAATGAGCAGTTCTTC
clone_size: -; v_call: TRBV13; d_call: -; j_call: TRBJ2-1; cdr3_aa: CASSLRLQPSSYNEQFF; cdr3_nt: TGTGCCAGCAGCTTAAGGCTACAGCCGAGCTCCTACAATGAGCAGTTCTTC
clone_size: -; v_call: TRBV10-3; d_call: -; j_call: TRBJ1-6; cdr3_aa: CAISDRVESPLHF; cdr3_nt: TGTGCCATCAGTGACAGGGTGGAATCACCCCTCCACTTT
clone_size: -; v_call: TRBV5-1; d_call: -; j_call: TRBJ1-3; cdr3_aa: CASSYGQTSGNTIYF; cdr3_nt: TGCGCCAGCAGCTACGGACAGACCTCTGGAAACACCATATATTTT
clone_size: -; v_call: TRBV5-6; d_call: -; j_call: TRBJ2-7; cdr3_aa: CASSLGAGEQYF; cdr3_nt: TGTGCCAGCAGCTTGGGGGCAGGCGAGCAGTACTTC
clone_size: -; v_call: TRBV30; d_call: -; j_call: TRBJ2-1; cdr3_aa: CAWSGLEGGEQFF; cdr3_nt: TGTGCCTGGAGTGGACTAGAGGGCGGTGAGCAGTTCTTC
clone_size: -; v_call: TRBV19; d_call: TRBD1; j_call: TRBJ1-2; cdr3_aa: CASSPRGTVKGYTF; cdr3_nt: TGTGCCAGTAGTCCTCGAGGGACAGTAAAAGGCTACACCTTC
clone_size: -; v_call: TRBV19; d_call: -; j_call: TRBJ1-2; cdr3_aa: CASNRRDTAYGYTF; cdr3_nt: TGTGCCAGTAACCGCCGGGACACCGCCTATGGCTACACCTTC
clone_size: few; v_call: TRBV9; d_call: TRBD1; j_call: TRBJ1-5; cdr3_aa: CASSVIGTAKGYQPQHF; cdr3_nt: TGTGCCAGCAGCGTGATAGGGACAGCCAAAGGATATCAGCCCCAGCATTTT
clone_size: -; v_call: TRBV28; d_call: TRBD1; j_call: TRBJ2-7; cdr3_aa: CASTPTGATYEQYF; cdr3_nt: TGTGCCAGCACCCCGACAGGGGCGACCTACGAGCAGTACTTC
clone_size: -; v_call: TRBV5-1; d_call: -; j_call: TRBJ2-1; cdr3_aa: CASSLTGESYNEQFF; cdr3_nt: TGCGCCAGCAGTTTGACAGGTGAATCCTACAATGAGCAGTTCTTC